This TCR beta chain was identified in a study of blood T cell repertoires in COVID-19. Study-level background: COVID-19 samples from acute and convalescent phases originated in the United States, Italy and Spain.

The CDR3 sequence is 17 residues long. Germline-derived CDR1 and CDR2 are LGHNA and YSLEER. Trimming removed 0 bases at V and 1 base at J, with 13 bases between. Profiling relied on immunoSEQ multiplex PCR, and the TCRdb table lists in-frame clones only, not all of them. This table has a few hundred thousand clones, around nine tenths appearing once. The genes are TRBV4-3 and TRBJ1-3; tentative D call: TRBD1 (6 bases). This sequence was found in a woman in her seventies with COVID-19, enrolled during active disease. Sequenced material: peripheral blood. The CDR3 spells CASSQDRGGISGNTIYF. CDR3 nucleotide sequence: TGCGCCAGCAGCCAAGATCGGGGGGGCATTTCTGGAAACACCATATATTTT.